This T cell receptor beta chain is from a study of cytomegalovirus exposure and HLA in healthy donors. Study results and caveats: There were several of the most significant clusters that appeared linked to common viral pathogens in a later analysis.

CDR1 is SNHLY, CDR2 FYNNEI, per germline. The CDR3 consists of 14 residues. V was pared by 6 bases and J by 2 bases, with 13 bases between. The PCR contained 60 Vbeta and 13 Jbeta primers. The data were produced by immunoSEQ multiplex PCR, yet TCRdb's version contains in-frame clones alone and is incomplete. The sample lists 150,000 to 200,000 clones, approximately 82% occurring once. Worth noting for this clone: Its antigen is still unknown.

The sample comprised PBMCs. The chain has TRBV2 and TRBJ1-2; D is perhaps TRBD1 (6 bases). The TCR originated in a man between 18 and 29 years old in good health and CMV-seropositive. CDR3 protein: CASSQQGSNYGYTF. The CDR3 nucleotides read TGTGCCAGCAGCCAACAGGGTAGCAACTATGGCTACACCTTC. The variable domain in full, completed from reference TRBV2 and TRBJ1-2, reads EPEVTQTPSHQVTQMGQEVILRCVPISNHLYFYWYRQILGQKVEFLVSFYNNEISEKSEIFDDQFSVERPDGSNFTLKIRSTKLEDSAMYFCASSQQGSNYGYTFGSGTRLTVV.